This TCR beta chain comes out of a study of OX40 agonist ivuxolimab in advanced cancers. On the study more broadly: Dose-escalation patients had hepatocellular carcinoma, melanoma, renal cell or head and neck cancer. From 23 to 79 years was the age range, with a mean of about 56 years, and around 80% were male. Prior anti-PD-1, anti-PD-L1 or anti-CTLA-4 therapy did not bar entry, and less than 50% had some.

The data were produced by immunoSEQ multiplex PCR, yet TCRdb's version contains in-frame clones alone and is incomplete. The table shows under 50,000 clones, with around 93% occurring only once. Study conclusions and caveats: The study found that CD8+ T cells averaged more expanded clones than CD4+.

Trimming cost V 0 bases and J 6 bases, with 8 bases left between them. The CDR3 loop spans 13 amino acids. CDR1 is SEHNR and CDR2 is FQNEAQ in the germline V gene (reference sequence). A note on this clone: Antigen specificity is unknown.

The clonotype comes from an adult with an advanced solid tumor such as melanoma, head and neck, liver or kidney cancer. The specimen comprised CD4+ or CD8+ T cells sorted from blood, sampled in a trial of the OX40 agonist ivuxolimab. The V gene is TRBV7-9, the J gene TRBJ1-1, with TRBD1 as a possible D gene (5 bases). The CDR3 DNA reads as TGTGCCAGCAGCTTAGCGAACAGGCCTGAAGCTTTCTTT. It yields the protein CASSLANRPEAFF.